The T cell receptor (beta chain) under discussion was sequenced for a study of blood T cell repertoires in COVID-19. Study-level information: Sources were T cells, B-cell-depleted T cells, or PBMCs; the material itself was cDNA or gDNA.

V shed 1 base, J shed 9 bases, and the junction held 10 bases outside the gene matches. This CDR3 is 15 amino acids long. Germline V gene lookup returns CDR1 SGHVS and CDR2 FNYEAQ. Only in-frame clones appear in the TCRdb table, and some are missing; sequencing was by immunoSEQ multiplex PCR. The sample includes tens of thousands of clones, 88% of them seen just once. This clonotype was obtained from a man between 60 and 70 years old with active COVID-19. Source material: peripheral blood. The J gene is TRBJ2-7, the V gene TRBV7-6, with TRBD2 matching 9 bases. CDR3 amino acids: CASSLEGTSRYVQYF. CDR3 nucleotides: TGTGCCAGCAGCTTAGAAGGGACTAGCCGTTATGTGCAGTACTTC. The full variable domain, completed using reference TRBV7-6 and TRBJ2-7, is GAGVSQSPRYKVTKRGQDVALRCDPISGHVSLYWYRQALGQGPEFLTYFNYEAQQDKSGLPNDRFSAERPEGSISTLTIQRTEQRDSAMYRCASSLEGTSRYVQYFGPGTRLTVT.